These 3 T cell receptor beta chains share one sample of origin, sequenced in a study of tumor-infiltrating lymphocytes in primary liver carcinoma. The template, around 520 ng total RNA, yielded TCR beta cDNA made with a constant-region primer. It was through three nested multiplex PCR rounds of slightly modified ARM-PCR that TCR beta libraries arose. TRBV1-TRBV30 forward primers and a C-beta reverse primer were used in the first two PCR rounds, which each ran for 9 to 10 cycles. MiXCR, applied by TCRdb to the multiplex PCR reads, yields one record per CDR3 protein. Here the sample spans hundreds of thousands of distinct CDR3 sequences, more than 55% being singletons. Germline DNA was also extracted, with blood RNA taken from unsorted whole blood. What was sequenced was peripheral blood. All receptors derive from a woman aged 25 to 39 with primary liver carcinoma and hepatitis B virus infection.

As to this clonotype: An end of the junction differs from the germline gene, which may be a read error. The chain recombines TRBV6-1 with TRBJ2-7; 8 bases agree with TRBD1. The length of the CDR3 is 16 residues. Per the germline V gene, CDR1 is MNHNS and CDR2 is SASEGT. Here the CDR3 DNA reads TGTGCCAGCAGTGAGGACAGGGCCTCTGCCTCCTGCGAGCAGTACTTC. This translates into CASSEDRASASCEQYF.

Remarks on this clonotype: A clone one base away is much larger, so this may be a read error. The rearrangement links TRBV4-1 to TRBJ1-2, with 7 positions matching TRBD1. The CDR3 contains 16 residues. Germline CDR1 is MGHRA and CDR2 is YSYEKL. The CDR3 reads CTSSQGTVLKDYGYTF. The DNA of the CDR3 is TGCACCAGCAGCCAAGGGACAGTCCTTAAAGACTATGGCTACACCTTC.

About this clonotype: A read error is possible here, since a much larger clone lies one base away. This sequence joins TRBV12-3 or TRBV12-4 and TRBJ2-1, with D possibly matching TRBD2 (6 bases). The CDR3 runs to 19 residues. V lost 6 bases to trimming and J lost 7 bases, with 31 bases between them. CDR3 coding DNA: TGTGCCAGCAGCTTGGGACCGAGAACTAGCAGGAGGGCCGGAAATGAGCAGTTCTTC. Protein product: CASSLGPRTSRRAGNEQFF.